These 2 T cell receptor beta chains share one sample of origin, sequenced in a study of neoadjuvant nivolumab and ipilimumab in lung cancer. Clones were read by immunoSEQ multiplex PCR, and TCRdb kept only the in-frame ones, dropping some. The sample includes some 31,000 clones, roughly nine tenths seen only once; the top ten take 2.1%. The source material was peripheral blood, sampled after neoadjuvant nivolumab, alone or with ipilimumab, at or shortly before surgery. The source of these receptors is an adult with non-small cell lung cancer.

The V gene is TRBV5-4, the J gene TRBJ2-2; D not certain. The CDR3 has 13 residues. Trimming took off 2 bases at V and 1 base at J, with 3 bases between the two ends. Per germline, CDR1 SGHNT and CDR2 YYREEE (reference sequence). CDR3 in DNA: TGTGCCAGCAGCTTTATGAACACCGGGGAGCTGTTTTTT. Translating gives CASSFMNTGELFF. Variable domain in full (rest from reference TRBV5-4 and TRBJ2-2): ETGVTQSPTHLIKTRGQQVTLRCSSQSGHNTVSWYQQALGQGPQFIFQYYREEENGRGNFPPRFSGLQFPNYSSELNVNALELDDSALYLCASSFMNTGELFFGEGSRLTVL.

The chain is built from TRBV14 and TRBJ2-1; D is undetermined. Trimming took 4 bases from V and 0 from J, leaving 10 bases between them. There are 15 residues in the CDR3. CDR1 and CDR2 (germline): SGHDN, FVKESK. The CDR3 DNA reads as TGTGCCAGCAGCCCGGAGCAGAGCTCCTACAATGAGCAGTTCTTC. This translates into CASSPEQSSYNEQFF.